A selection of T cell receptor beta chains follows, all from one sample in a study of OX40 agonist ivuxolimab in advanced cancers. The assay was immunoSEQ multiplex PCR, and TCRdb's table has in-frame clones only and misses some. The sample lists over 150,000 clones, under 95% occurring once. Sequences were derived from CD4+ or CD8+ T cells sorted from blood, sampled in a trial of the OX40 agonist ivuxolimab. The receptors come from an adult with an advanced solid tumor such as melanoma, head and neck, liver or kidney cancer. The CDR3 runs from the conserved cysteine through the conserved F or W.

J,V,CDR3
TRBJ1-2,TRBV4-1,CASSQVPGTGSYGYTF
TRBJ2-6,TRBV19,CASSMGAAGANVLTF
TRBJ2-2,TRBV5-1,CASSLLGGRETGELFF
TRBJ2-7,TRBV6-5,CASRSYRDEQYF
TRBJ1-1,TRBV6-4,CASSVEWGMNTEAFF
TRBJ1-2,TRBV28,CASSLLGGAGRRNYGYTF
TRBJ1-1,TRBV9,CASSEGLMNTEAFF
TRBJ2-2,TRBV7-2,CASSVRETGELFF
TRBJ1-5,TRBV29-1,CSVRDGYSNQPQHF
TRBJ2-2,TRBV6-5,CASSKGPGLAGELFF
TRBJ2-7,TRBV28,CASSFTGEQYF
TRBJ1-5,TRBV2,CASSEAGRGPSQPQHF
TRBJ1-1,TRBV10-1,CASRPDRFAEAFF
TRBJ2-5,TRBV11-2,CASGRMGTGAQETQYF
TRBJ1-2,TRBV5-1,CASSLSAANYGYTF
TRBJ1-1,TRBV15,CATSRDQGYWVNTEAFF
TRBJ2-7,TRBV28,CASSFSPYRDTNTPPYEQYF
TRBJ1-2,TRBV28,CASTTPTPQYGYTF
TRBJ2-3,TRBV11-2,CASSRTSGRTDTQYF
TRBJ2-3,TRBV19,CASSMARGTDTQYF
TRBJ1-3,TRBV6-1,CASSVSSEHVGNTIYF
TRBJ1-2,TRBV9,CASSVAQGGLYGYTF
TRBJ1-2,TRBV6-5,CASSYSPGPRNYGYTF
TRBJ1-1,TRBV29-1,CSVQGEVRGLNTEAFF
TRBJ1-4,TRBV6-6,CASSPRGLDEKLFF
TRBJ2-7,TRBV7-2,CASSLDSSSYEQYF
TRBJ1-2,TRBV7-2,CASSASTLYGYTF
TRBJ2-1,TRBV28,CASSFFLVRYNEQFF
TRBJ2-5,TRBV11-3,CASSEKYQETQYF
TRBJ2-5,TRBV28,CASIGETQYF
TRBJ2-1,TRBV19,CASSMGSGRAWNEQFF
TRBJ2-2,TRBV5-4,CASNLDRRNTGELFF
TRBJ2-5,TRBV7-2,CASSLASLASQETQYF
TRBJ2-3,TRBV10-3,CAISDRASGGKVNTDTQYF
TRBJ2-7,TRBV25-1,CASSEDRSALEQYF
TRBJ2-3,TRBV7-2,CASSLVEGTYTDTQYF
TRBJ1-3,TRBV4-3,CASSQDRTGDSGNTIYF
TRBJ2-5,TRBV11-3,CASSFLAGGTQYF
TRBJ1-2,TRBV2,CASRGQNYGYTF
TRBJ2-2,TRBV11-3,CASSNTGGNGELFF
TRBJ1-4,TRBV5-1,CASSRDGKTTNEKLFF
TRBJ1-4,TRBV7-2,CASSSPAEGFGKLFF
TRBJ1-2,TRBV11-2,CASSLAGTLYGYTF
TRBJ2-5,TRBV9,CASSVGISGGAGETQYF
TRBJ2-1,TRBV12-5,CASGPSGTRTPLGVRGPEQFF
TRBJ1-5,TRBV6-5,CASSSRDRGNQPQHF
TRBJ1-2,TRBV19,CASRRTERNYGYTF
TRBJ1-3,TRBV18,CASSPGNSGNTIYF
.,TRBV6-5,CASNLPGKAPYEQYF
TRBJ1-5,TRBV7-9,CASSLRDFGPQHF
TRBJ1-3,TRBV18,CASSPRTGPNSGNTIYF
TRBJ1-4,TRBV7-8,CASSLGRTLNEKLFF
TRBJ2-5,TRBV7-2,CASSLGRGGAGTQYF
TRBJ2-3,TRBV7-6,CASSLGGRTDTQYF
TRBJ2-2,TRBV9,CASSFFRRDTGELFF
TRBJ2-5,TRBV7-2,CASSPNRETQYF
TRBJ1-5,TRBV19,CASSLGGGNQPQHF
TRBJ1-1,TRBV6-6,CASSYPGGLAEAFF
TRBJ2-7,TRBV9,CASSPPGQSFYEQYF